The rows below give T cell receptor beta chains drawn from one sample of a study of blood T cell repertoires in COVID-19. TCRdb keeps only in-frame clones here, not all; method: immunoSEQ multiplex PCR. The repertoire holds about 250,000 clones, with approximately 89% as singletons. The sequencing input was PBMCs or T cells enriched from blood (not recorded which). The origin of the receptors is a woman aged 25 to 39 with acute COVID-19. CDR3s include the opening cysteine and the closing phenylalanine or tryptophan. A D gene is named only where the DNA matches it firmly. For some rows the clone size is stated as once, few or many, or as a class when expanded; others skip it.

j_gene	v_gene	d_gene	abundance	CDR3nt	CDR3aa
TRBJ1-1	TRBV10-1	TRBD1	-	TGCGCCAGCAGTGGGGACAGCATGGGCACTGAAGCTTTCTTT	CASSGDSMGTEAFF
TRBJ1-5	TRBV19	-	-	TGTGCCAGTAGCCTACCCGGCGCGGGTAGCAATCAGCCCCAGCATTTT	CASSLPGAGSNQPQHF
TRBJ1-5	TRBV4-1	TRBD1	-	TGCGCCAGCAGCCACCTCTCACCCCTGACAGGGTTGGGTCAGCCCCAGCATTTT	CASSHLSPLTGLGQPQHF
TRBJ2-1	TRBV7-9	-	-	TGTGCCAGCAGCTTAGCGACGGGGGAGCAGTTCTTC	CASSLATGEQFF
TRBJ1-3	TRBV3-1/TRBV3-2	TRBD1	-	TGTGCCAGCAGCCAAGAGCAGGGGGGCACTGGAAACACCATATATTTT	CASSQEQGGTGNTIYF
TRBJ2-2	TRBV2	TRBD1	-	TGTGCCAGCGGGGGGACAGGGGCGAACACCGGGGAGCTGTTTTTT	CASGGTGANTGELFF
TRBJ2-2	TRBV19	-	-	TGTGCCAGTAATAGTGGCAGCAGGGTAGGCGGGGAGCTGTTTTTT	CASNSGSRVGGELFF
TRBJ1-2	TRBV5-4	-	-	TGTGCCAGCAGCTTTGACTCAGGGCTGGCCTACTATGGCTACACCTTC	CASSFDSGLAYYGYTF
TRBJ1-5	TRBV7-2	-	once	TGTGCCAGCACCCTCCGGGACATCGATCAGCCCCAGCATTTT	CASTLRDIDQPQHF
TRBJ2-7	TRBV9	-	-	TGTGCCAGCAGCGAAACAGGATGGGGTAGACAGTACTTC	CASSETGWGRQYF
TRBJ1-2	TRBV19	-	-	TGTGCCAGTAGTATAGCGGCGCAGGGCCCATATGGCTACACCTTC	CASSIAAQGPYGYTF
TRBJ1-5	TRBV28	-	-	TGTGCCAGCACCATTACAGGGTCAAGCAATCAGCCCCAGCATTTT	CASTITGSSNQPQHF
TRBJ2-4	TRBV2	TRBD1	-	TGTGCCAGCAGTGGTCAGGGGGCCCCCAAAAACATTCAGTACTTC	CASSGQGAPKNIQYF
TRBJ1-6	TRBV14	TRBD1	-	TGTGCCAGCAGCCAAAACAGGGGGCGACTAGATTCACCCCTCCACTTT	CASSQNRGRLDSPLHF
TRBJ2-3	TRBV29-1	TRBD1	-	TGCAGCGCGCGGACAGGGGCTTTGGATACGCAGTATTTT	CSARTGALDTQYF